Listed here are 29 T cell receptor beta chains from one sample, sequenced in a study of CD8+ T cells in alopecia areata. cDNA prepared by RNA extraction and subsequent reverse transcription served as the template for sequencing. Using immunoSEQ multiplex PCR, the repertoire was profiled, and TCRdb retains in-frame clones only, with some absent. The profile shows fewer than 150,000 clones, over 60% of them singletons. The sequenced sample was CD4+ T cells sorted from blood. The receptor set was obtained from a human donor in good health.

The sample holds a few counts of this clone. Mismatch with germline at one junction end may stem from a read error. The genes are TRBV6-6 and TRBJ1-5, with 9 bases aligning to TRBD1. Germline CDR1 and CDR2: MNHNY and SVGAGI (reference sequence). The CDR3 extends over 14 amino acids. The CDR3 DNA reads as TGTGCCAGCAGTAACTCGGACAGGGGTCAGCCCCAGCATTTT. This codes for CASSNSDRGQPQHF.

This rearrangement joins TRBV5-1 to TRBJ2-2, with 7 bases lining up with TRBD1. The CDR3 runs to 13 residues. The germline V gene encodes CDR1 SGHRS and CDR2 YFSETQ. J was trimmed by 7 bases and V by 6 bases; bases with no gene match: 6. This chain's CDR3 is CASNRGDGGELFF. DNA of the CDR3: TGCGCCAGCAACAGGGGAGATGGCGGGGAGCTGTTTTTT.

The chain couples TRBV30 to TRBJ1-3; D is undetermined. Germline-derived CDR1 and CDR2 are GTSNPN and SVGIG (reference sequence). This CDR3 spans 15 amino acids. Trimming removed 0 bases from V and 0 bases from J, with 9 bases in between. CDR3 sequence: CAWSVVGASGNTIYF. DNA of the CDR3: TGTGCCTGGAGTGTGGTCGGCGCCTCTGGAAACACCATATATTTT.

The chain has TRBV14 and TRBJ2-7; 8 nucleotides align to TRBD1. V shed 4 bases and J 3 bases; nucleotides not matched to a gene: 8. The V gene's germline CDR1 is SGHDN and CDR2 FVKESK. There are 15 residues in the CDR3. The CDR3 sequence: CASSRNRGYRYEQYF. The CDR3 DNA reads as TGTGCCAGCAGCCGCAACAGGGGGTATCGCTACGAGCAGTACTTC.

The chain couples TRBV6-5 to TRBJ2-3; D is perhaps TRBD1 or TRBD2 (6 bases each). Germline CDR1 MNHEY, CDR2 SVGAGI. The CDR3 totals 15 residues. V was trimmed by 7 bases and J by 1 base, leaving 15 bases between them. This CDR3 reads CASKDGGGGTDTQYF. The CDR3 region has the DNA TGTGCCAGCAAGGATGGAGGGGGAGGCACAGATACGCAGTATTTT.

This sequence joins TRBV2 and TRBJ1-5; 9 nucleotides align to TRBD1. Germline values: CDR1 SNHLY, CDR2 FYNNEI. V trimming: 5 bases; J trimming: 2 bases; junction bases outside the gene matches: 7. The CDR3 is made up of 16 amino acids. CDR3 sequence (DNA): TGTGCCAGCAGTCGACCGGGACAGGGCGGCAATCAGCCCCAGCATTTT. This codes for CASSRPGQGGNQPQHF.

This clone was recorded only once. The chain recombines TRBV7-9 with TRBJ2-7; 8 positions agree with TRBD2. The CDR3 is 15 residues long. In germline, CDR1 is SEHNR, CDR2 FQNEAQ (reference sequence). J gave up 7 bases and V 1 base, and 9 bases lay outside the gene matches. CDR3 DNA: TGTGCCAGCAGCTTAGATCCGGGGGGGGCCCGAGAGCAGTACTTC. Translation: CASSLDPGGAREQYF. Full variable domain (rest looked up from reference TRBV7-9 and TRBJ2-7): DTGVSQNPRHKITKRGQNVTFRCDPISEHNRLYWYRQTLGQGPEFLTYFQNEAQLEKSRLLSDRFSAERPKGSFSTLEIQRTEQGDSAMYLCASSLDPGGAREQYFGPGTRLTVT.

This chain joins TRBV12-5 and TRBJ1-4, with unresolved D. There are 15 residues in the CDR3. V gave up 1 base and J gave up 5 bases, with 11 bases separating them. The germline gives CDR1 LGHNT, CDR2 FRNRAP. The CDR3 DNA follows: TGTGCTAGTGGTTTGGGGTCGGCGGCAAATGAAAAACTGTTTTTT. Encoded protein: CASGLGSAANEKLFF.

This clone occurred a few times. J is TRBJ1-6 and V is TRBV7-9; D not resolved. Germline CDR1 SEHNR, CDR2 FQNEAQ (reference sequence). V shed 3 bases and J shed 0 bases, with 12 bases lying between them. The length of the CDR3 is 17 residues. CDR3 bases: TGTGCCAGCAGCTTCCAGACACTCAGCTCCTATAATTCACCCCTCCACTTT. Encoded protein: CASSFQTLSSYNSPLHF. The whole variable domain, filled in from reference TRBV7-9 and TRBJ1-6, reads DTGVSQNPRHKITKRGQNVTFRCDPISEHNRLYWYRQTLGQGPEFLTYFQNEAQLEKSRLLSDRFSAERPKGSFSTLEIQRTEQGDSAMYLCASSFQTLSSYNSPLHFGNGTRLTVT.

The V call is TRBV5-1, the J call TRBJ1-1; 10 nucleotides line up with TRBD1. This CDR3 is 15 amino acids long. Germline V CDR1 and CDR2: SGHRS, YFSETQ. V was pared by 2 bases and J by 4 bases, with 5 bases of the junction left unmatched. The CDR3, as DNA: TGCGCCAGCAGCTTCCGGACAGGGGGAAGCACTGAAGCTTTCTTT. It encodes CASSFRTGGSTEAFF.

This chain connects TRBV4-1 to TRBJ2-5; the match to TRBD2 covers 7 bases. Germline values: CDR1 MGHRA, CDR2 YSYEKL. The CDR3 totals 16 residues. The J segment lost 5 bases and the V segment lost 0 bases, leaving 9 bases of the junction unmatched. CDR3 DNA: TGCGCCAGCAGCCAAGATGGTTCGGGGGGAGGGGAGACCCAGTACTTC. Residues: CASSQDGSGGGETQYF.

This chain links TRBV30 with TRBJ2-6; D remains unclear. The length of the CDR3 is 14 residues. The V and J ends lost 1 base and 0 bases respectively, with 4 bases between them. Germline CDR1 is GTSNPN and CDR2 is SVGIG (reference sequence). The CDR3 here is CAWSAISGANVLTF. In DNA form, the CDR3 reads TGTGCCTGGAGTGCCATCTCTGGGGCCAACGTCCTGACTTTC.

The CDR3, as DNA: TGTGCCAGCAGTGAAGTACCGGTTTATGGCTACACCTTC. Translation gives CASSEVPVYGYTF. The genes are TRBV6-1 and TRBJ1-2, with D uncertain. This CDR3 has 13 residues. Germline CDR1 MNHNS, CDR2 SASEGT. V was shortened by 1 base and J by 5 bases, with 8 bases between the two germline ends.

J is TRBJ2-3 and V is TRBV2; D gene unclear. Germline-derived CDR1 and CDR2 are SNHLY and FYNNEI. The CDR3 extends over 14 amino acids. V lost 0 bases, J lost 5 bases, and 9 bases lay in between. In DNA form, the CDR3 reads TGTGCCAGCAGTGAAGCAAGGGCGCAAGATACGCAGTATTTT. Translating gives CASSEARAQDTQYF.

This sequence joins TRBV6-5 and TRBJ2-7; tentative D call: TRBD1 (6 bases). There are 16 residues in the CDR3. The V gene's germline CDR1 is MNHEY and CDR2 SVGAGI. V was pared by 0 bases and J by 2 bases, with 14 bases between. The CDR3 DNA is TGTGCCAGCAGTTACTCTCGGCAGGGGTCCCCCTACGAGCAGTACTTC. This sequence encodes CASSYSRQGSPYEQYF.

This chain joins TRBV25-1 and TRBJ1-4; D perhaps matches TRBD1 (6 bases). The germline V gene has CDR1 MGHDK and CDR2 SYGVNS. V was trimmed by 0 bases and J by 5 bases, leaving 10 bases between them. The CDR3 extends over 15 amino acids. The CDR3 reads CASSEYDRRNEKLFF. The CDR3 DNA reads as TGTGCCAGCAGTGAATATGACAGGAGAAATGAAAAACTGTTTTTT. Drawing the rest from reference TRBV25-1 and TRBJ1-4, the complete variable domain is EADIYQTPRYLVIGTGKKITLECSQTMGHDKMYWYQQDPGMELHLIHYSYGVNSTEKGDLSSESTVSRIRTEHFPLTLESARPSHTSQYLCASSEYDRRNEKLFFGSGTQLSVL.

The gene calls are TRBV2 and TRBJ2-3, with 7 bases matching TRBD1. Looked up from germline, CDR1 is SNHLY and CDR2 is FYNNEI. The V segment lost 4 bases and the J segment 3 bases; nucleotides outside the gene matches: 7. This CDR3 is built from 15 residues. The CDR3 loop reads CASSAATGQTDTQYF. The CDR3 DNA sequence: TGTGCCAGCAGTGCTGCGACAGGGCAGACAGATACGCAGTATTTT. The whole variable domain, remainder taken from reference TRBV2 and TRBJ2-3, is EPEVTQTPSHQVTQMGQEVILRCVPISNHLYFYWYRQILGQKVEFLVSFYNNEISEKSEIFDDQFSVERPDGSNFTLKIRSTKLEDSAMYFCASSAATGQTDTQYFGPGTRLTVL.

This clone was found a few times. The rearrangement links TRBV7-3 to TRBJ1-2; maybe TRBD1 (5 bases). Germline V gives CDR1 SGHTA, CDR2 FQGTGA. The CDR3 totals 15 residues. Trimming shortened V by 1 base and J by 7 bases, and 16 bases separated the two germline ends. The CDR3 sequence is CASSLNPRDSSGYTF. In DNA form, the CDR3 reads TGTGCCAGCAGCTTAAATCCCCGGGACTCGAGTGGCTACACCTTC. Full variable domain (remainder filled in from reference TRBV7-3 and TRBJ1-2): GAGVSQTPSNKVTEKGKYVELRCDPISGHTALYWYRQSLGQGPEFLIYFQGTGAADDSGLPNDRFFAVRPEGSVSTLKIQRTERGDSAVYLCASSLNPRDSSGYTFGSGTRLTVV.

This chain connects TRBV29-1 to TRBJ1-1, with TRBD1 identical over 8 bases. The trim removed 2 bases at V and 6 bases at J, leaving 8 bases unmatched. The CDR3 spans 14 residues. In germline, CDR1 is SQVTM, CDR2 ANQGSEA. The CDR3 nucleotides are TGCAGCGTTGAAACCGGGACAGGAGGTCCTGAAGCTTTCTTT. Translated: CSVETGTGGPEAFF. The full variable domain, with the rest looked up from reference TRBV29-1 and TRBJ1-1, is SAVISQKPSRDICQRGTSLTIQCQVDSQVTMMFWYRQQPGQSLTLIATANQGSEATYESGFVIDKFPISRPNLTFSTLTVSNMSPEDSSIYLCSVETGTGGPEAFFGQGTRLTVV.

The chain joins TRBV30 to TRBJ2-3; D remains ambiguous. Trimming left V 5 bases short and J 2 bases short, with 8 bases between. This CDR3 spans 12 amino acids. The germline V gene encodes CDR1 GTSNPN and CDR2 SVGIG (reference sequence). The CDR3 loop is CAWSWVTDTQYF. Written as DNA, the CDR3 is TGTGCCTGGTCGTGGGTCACAGATACGCAGTATTTT.

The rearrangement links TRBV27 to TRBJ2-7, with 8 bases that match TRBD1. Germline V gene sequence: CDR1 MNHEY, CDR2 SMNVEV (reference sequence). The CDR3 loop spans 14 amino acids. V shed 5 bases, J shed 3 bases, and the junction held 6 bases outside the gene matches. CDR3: CASSRYDRGYEQYF. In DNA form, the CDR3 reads TGTGCCAGCAGTCGTTACGACAGGGGCTACGAGCAGTACTTC.

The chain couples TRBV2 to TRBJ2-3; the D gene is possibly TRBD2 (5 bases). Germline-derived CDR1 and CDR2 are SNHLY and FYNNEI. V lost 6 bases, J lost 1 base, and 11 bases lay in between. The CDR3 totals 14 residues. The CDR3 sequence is CASRSGFGTDTQYF. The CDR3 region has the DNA TGTGCCAGCAGAAGCGGTTTTGGCACAGATACGCAGTATTTT.

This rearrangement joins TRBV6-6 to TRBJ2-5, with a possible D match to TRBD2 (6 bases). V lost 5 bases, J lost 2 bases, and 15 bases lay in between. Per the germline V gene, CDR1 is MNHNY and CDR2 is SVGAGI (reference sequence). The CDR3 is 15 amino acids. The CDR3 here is CASSTLYAGQETQYF. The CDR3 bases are TGTGCCAGCAGTACCCTCTACGCGGGGCAAGAGACCCAGTACTTC.

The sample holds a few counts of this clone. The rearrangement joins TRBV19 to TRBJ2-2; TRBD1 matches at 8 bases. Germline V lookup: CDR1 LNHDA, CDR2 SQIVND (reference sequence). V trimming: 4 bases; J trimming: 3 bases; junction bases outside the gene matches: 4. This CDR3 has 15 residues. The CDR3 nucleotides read TGTGCCAGTAGTAGAGGACAGGGACACACCGGGGAGCTGTTTTTT. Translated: CASSRGQGHTGELFF.

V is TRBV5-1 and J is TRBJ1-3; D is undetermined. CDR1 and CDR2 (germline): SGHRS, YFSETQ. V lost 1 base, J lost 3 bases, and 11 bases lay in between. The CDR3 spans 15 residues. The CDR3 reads CASSLSRSLGNTIYF. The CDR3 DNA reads TGCGCCAGCAGCTTGAGCAGGAGCCTTGGAAACACCATATATTTT.

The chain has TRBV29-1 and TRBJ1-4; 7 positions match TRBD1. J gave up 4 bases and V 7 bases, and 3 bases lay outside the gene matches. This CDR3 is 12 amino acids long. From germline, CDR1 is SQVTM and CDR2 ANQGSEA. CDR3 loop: CSGQGINEKLFF. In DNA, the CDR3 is TGCAGCGGACAGGGAATTAATGAAAAACTGTTTTTT.

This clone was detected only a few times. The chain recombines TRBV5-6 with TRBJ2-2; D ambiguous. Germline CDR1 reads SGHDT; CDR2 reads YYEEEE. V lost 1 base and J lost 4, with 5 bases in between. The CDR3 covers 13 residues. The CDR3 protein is CASSLIPTGELFF. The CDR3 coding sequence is TGTGCCAGCAGCTTGATTCCCACCGGGGAGCTGTTTTTT. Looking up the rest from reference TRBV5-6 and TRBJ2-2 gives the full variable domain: DAGVTQSPTHLIKTRGQQVTLRCSPKSGHDTVSWYQQALGQGPQFIFQYYEEEERQRGNFPDRFSGHQFPNYSSELNVNALLLGDSALYLCASSLIPTGELFFGEGSRLTVL.

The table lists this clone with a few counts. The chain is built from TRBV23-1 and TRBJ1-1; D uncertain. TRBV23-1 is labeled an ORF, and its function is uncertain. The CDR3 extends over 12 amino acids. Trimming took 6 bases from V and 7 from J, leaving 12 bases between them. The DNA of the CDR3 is TGCGCCAGCAGGGGGATCCCCGGTGAAGCTTTCTTT. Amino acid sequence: CASRGIPGEAFF.

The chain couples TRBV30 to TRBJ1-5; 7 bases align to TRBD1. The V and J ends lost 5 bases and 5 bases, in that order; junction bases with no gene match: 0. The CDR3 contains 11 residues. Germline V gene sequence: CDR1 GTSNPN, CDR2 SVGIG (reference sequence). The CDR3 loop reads CAWGTDQPQHF. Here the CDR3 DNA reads TGTGCCTGGGGGACAGATCAGCCCCAGCATTTT.